This is a list of T cell receptor beta chains from one sample in a study of blood T cells in healthy people across ages. TCRdb re-derived calls from the 5' RACE reads in MiXCR, one entry per CDR3 protein. The table has fewer than 1,000,000 distinct CDR3 sequences, around half seen once; the top ten hold around 18%. What was sequenced was blood. Receptors were obtained from an elderly man in good health. The CDR3 runs from the conserved cysteine through the conserved F or W. A D gene is named only where the DNA matches it firmly.

D gene	J gene	V gene	CDR3 protein
TRBD1	TRBJ1-4	TRBV12-3/TRBV12-4	CASSRTGVNEKLFF
.	TRBJ2-5	TRBV6-1	CASSGEFGQETQYF
.	TRBJ2-3	TRBV7-9	CASRPRESTDTQYF
TRBD2	TRBJ2-3	TRBV11-3	CASSRRSGPTDTQYF
.	TRBJ1-6	TRBV28	CASSLRTLDNSPLHF
TRBD1	TRBJ2-7	TRBV6-1	CASSEALQGAGYEQYF
TRBD2	TRBJ2-7	TRBV7-3	CASSLGLAGGNNEQYF
.	TRBJ2-7	TRBV10-3	CAISGAGHEQYF
.	TRBJ2-5	TRBV7-8	CASSTGTAKETQYF
.	TRBJ2-1	TRBV11-2	CASSPVGGRGMNEQFF
.	TRBJ2-1	TRBV7-9	CASSHGPAANPYNEQFF
TRBD1	TRBJ2-1	TRBV12-3/TRBV12-4	CASRTEQGAPGLGEQFF
.	TRBJ2-3	TRBV29-1	CSVRQTDTQYF
TRBD1	TRBJ1-5	TRBV19	CASSVTGTGGHQPQHF
.	TRBJ1-6	TRBV7-2	CASSLRDNNSPLHF
.	TRBJ1-6	TRBV7-2	CASSLAYSPLHF
.	TRBJ2-3	TRBV12-3/TRBV12-4	CASSLAVGTDTEYF
TRBD2	TRBJ2-1	TRBV20-1	CSASDASGSDNEQFF